Shown below are 7 T cell receptor beta chains from a single sample sequenced in a study of blood T cell repertoires in COVID-19. Assay used: immunoSEQ multiplex PCR; TCRdb lists only in-frame clones, some missing. The sample yields just over 250,000 clones, 75% to 95% seen once. The material sequenced was peripheral blood. These receptors all come from a person aged 18 to 29 with COVID-19, enrolled during active disease.

The chain employs TRBV12-3 or TRBV12-4 and TRBJ2-7; TRBD1 might be the D (5 bases). V lost 3 bases to trimming and J lost 0 bases, with 6 bases between them. CDR3 length: 13 amino acids. Here the CDR3 reads CASSFGASYEQYF. The CDR3 nucleotides read TGTGCCAGCAGTTTTGGGGCCTCCTACGAGCAGTACTTC.

This clone was seen once. The chain combines TRBV10-2 with TRBJ2-3; possible D gene TRBD1, 6 bases. Per the germline V gene, CDR1 is WSHSY and CDR2 is SAAADI. Trimming took off 4 bases at V and 2 bases at J, with 22 bases between the two ends. The length of the CDR3 is 18 residues. The CDR3 bases are TGCGCCAGCAGTGGTCCCGGGACAACGCTACCAACCACAGATACGCAGTATTTT. This encodes CASSGPGTTLPTTDTQYF.

The DNA for the CDR3 is TGTGCCAGCAGAAGGACAGGGCCATTCAAAAACATTCAGTACTTC. It specifies CASRRTGPFKNIQYF. The rearrangement uses TRBV6-5 and TRBJ2-4; 8 bases fit TRBD1. Per germline, CDR1 MNHEY and CDR2 SVGAGI. The CDR3 length is 15 residues. J was trimmed by 3 bases and V by 6 bases; bases with no gene match: 7.

V and J are TRBV6-5 and TRBJ2-5; 7 bases are shared with TRBD2. The V gene end was trimmed by 6 bases and the J gene end by 1 base; junction bases not matched to a gene: 2. CDR3 length equals 13 residues. Per the germline V gene, CDR1 is MNHEY and CDR2 is SVGAGI. CDR3 amino acids: CASSGTIQETQYF. The CDR3 coding sequence is TGTGCCAGCAGCGGGACTATCCAAGAGACCCAGTACTTC.

This rearrangement joins TRBV12-5 to TRBJ2-1, with no clear D. Trimming stripped 6 bases from V and 7 bases from J, with 13 bases between. Germline CDR1 LGHNT, CDR2 FRNRAP. CDR3 length equals 13 residues. This CDR3 reads CASGSPSSNEQFF. DNA for the CDR3: TGTGCTAGTGGCTCCCCCTCTAGTAATGAGCAGTTCTTC. Based on the CDR3 plus reference TRBV12-5 and TRBJ2-1, the full variable domain is DARVTQTPRHKVTEMGQEVTMRCQPILGHNTVFWYRQTMMQGLELLAYFRNRAPLDDSGMPKDRFSAEMPDATLATLKIQPSEPRDSAVYFCASGSPSSNEQFFGPGTRLTVL.

This clone was counted between two and nine times. CDR3 residues: CASSKKTTNGYTF. The DNA for the CDR3 is TGTGCCAGCAGTAAAAAGACAACGAATGGCTACACCTTC. This chain connects TRBV6-5 to TRBJ1-2; D is unclear. The germline V and J ends were trimmed by 5 bases and 6 bases, with 13 bases remaining between them. This CDR3 comprises 13 residues. Germline V gene sequence: CDR1 MNHEY, CDR2 SVGAGI.

This chain joins TRBV9 and TRBJ2-6; 7 bases are shared with TRBD1. The CDR3 sequence is 18 residues long. Germline loops: CDR1 SGDLS, CDR2 YYNGEE. V was clipped by 3 bases and J by 0 bases; unmatched bases: 9. CDR3 residues: CASSAQTGWGSGANVLTF. DNA of the CDR3: TGTGCCAGCAGCGCCCAGACAGGGTGGGGCTCTGGGGCCAACGTCCTGACTTTC.